This record covers a single T cell receptor beta chain. What it binds is not known. This entry is derived from a study of cytomegalovirus exposure and HLA in healthy donors. The junction had 5 bases not matched to a gene; V was cut back by 1 base and J by 7 bases. Germline loops: CDR1 SGHTA, CDR2 FQGNSA. The CDR3 covers 15 residues. Study-wide results and limits: Apparent HLA restriction characterized most CMV-associated TCR beta chains in a later analysis. Later analysis reportedly placed an Asian-associated ancestry cluster below the approximately 700-donor mean in N-insertions. TCR sequences were mostly rare, though some public TCRs occurred in many donors.

The PCR employed 60 Vbeta primers together with 13 Jbeta primers. Repertoires were generated with immunoSEQ multiplex PCR, while TCRdb's copy carries only in-frame clones and drops some. The sample consists of approximately 160,000 clones, 65% to 70% of them appearing once. Sequencing input: PBMCs. This TCR was sampled from a woman aged 18-30 years in good health and CMV-seropositive. The rearrangement uses TRBV7-2 and TRBJ2-1; 9 positions agree with TRBD2. Here the CDR3 reads CASSLVAGGGNEQFF. The CDR3 DNA sequence: TGTGCCAGCAGCTTAGTGGCGGGAGGGGGGAATGAGCAGTTCTTC.